This entry lists 4 T cell receptor beta chains sequenced from one sample in a study of cytomegalovirus exposure and HLA in healthy donors. PCR involved 60 Vbeta and 13 Jbeta primers. Sequencing used immunoSEQ multiplex PCR; TCRdb keeps in-frame clones, though not all of them. This table has some 160,000 clones, under 80% appearing once. The sequenced sample was PBMCs. Receptors were obtained from a woman aged 25-40 years in good health and CMV-seronegative.

This clone was found many times. V is TRBV2 and J is TRBJ2-7; possible D gene TRBD1, 6 bases. V shed 3 bases and J shed 1 base, with 7 bases lying between them. This CDR3 is built from 13 residues. From germline, CDR1 is SNHLY and CDR2 FYNNEI. The CDR3 here is CASSDRGSYEQYF. The CDR3 DNA reads as TGTGCCAGCAGTGACAGGGGTTCCTACGAGCAGTACTTC.

The chain has TRBV6-6 and TRBJ2-4; possible D gene TRBD1, 6 bases. The V gene lost 7 bases and the J gene lost 6 bases, with 16 bases spanning the gap. The CDR3 is 14 amino acids. The germline CDR1 and CDR2 sequences are MNHNY and SVGAGI (reference sequence). The CDR3: CASNPTGGRNIQYF. CDR3 sequence (DNA): TGTGCCAGCAACCCGACAGGAGGACGAAACATTCAGTACTTC.

The gene calls are TRBV7-2 and TRBJ2-7; D is possibly TRBD1 (6 bases). The CDR3 loop spans 13 amino acids. CDR1 and CDR2 from the germline V gene are SGHTA and FQGNSA. V was shortened by 3 bases and J by 6 bases, with 12 bases between the two germline ends. Written as DNA, the CDR3 is TGTGCCAGCAGCTTGAACAGGGTAGGCGAGCAGTACTTC. This gives the protein CASSLNRVGEQYF.

The gene calls are TRBV7-9 and TRBJ2-1, with TRBD2 matching over 9 bases. Germline V gene lookup returns CDR1 SEHNR and CDR2 FQNEAQ (reference sequence). The CDR3 runs to 13 residues. V trimming: 3 bases; J trimming: 6 bases; junction bases outside the gene matches: 0. The CDR3: CASSFSGGNEQFF. The CDR3 DNA reads as TGTGCCAGCAGCTTTAGCGGGGGCAATGAGCAGTTCTTC.